A single TCR beta chain is shown here with its context. Its target is not known. The data originate from a study of cytomegalovirus exposure and HLA in healthy donors. Points from the study as a whole: According to the study, 160 or so TCR beta chains were cytomegalovirus-associated. A few of the chains that were CMV-associated were confirmed in vitro to be specific for CMV antigens.

Healthy donors of bone marrow made up the group. The length of the CDR3 is 17 residues. Germline CDR1 reads SGHRS; CDR2 reads YFSETQ. The germline V and J ends were trimmed by 1 base and 0 bases, with 14 bases remaining between them. Amplification used 60 Vbeta primers and 13 Jbeta primers. The method was immunoSEQ multiplex PCR; TCRdb's version includes in-frame clones alone and lacks a portion of them. The sample holds some 150,000 clones, about 79% seen once. V is TRBV5-1 and J is TRBJ2-1; D may be TRBD2 (6 bases). Input material: PBMCs. This receptor was taken from a female donor in good health and CMV-seropositive. CDR3 DNA sequence: TGCGCCAGCAGCTTGAGAGGCGGGATGAGCTCCTACAATGAGCAGTTCTTC. Protein product: CASSLRGGMSSYNEQFF.